This T cell receptor beta chain is from a study of blood T cell repertoires in COVID-19. Here immunoSEQ multiplex PCR was the method, and the copy in TCRdb shows in-frame clones only, minus some. The sample contains over 90,000 clones, 88% of which appear only once. The V gene end was trimmed by 4 bases and the J gene end by 1 base; junction bases not matched to a gene: 1. This CDR3 region has 14 residues. Per germline, CDR1 SGHNT and CDR2 YENEEA. This clonotype was obtained from a human donor in a cohort sampled during active COVID-19. V usage is TRBV11-3 and J usage is TRBJ1-3, with 7 bases matching TRBD1. The source material was peripheral blood. The CDR3 region is CASSSGGSGNTIYF. CDR3 bases: TGTGCCAGCAGCTCAGGGGGATCTGGAAACACCATATATTTT.